These T cell receptor beta chains were read from a single sample in a study of technical replicates of blood from a handful of donors. Profiling relied on immunoSEQ multiplex PCR, and the TCRdb table lists in-frame clones only, not all of them. Here the sample spans about 15,000 clones, about 86% being singletons. Input material: PBMCs. The receptors originated from a human donor in good health. The CDR3 runs from the conserved cysteine through the conserved F or W. The D gene is left open where the match is weak. Clone size appears in some rows only: once, few, many, or a class for an expanded clone.

CATSTGTSGINEQFF	TGTGCCACCAGTACCGGGACTAGCGGGATCAATGAGCAGTTCTTC	TRBV15	TRBJ2-1	NA	TRBD2	15
CASSGPGLAVSSTDTQYF	TGTGCCAGCAGTGGACCGGGACTAGCGGTCTCTAGCACAGATACGCAGTATTTT	TRBV6-1	TRBJ2-3	NA	TRBD2	18
CASSSGTQHEAFF	TGTGCCAGCAGTTCCGGGACACAGCATGAAGCTTTCTTT	TRBV28	TRBJ1-1	few	NA	13
CASSLVQGAHEQYF	TGCGCCAGCAGCTTGGTTCAGGGGGCCCACGAGCAGTACTTC	TRBV5-1	TRBJ2-7	NA	TRBD1	14
CASSDRWGAYEQYF	TGTGCCAGCAGTGATAGGTGGGGGGCCTACGAGCAGTACTTC	TRBV25-1	TRBJ2-7	NA	NA	14
CASRNLAGGLNEQFF	TGTGCCAGCAGGAATCTAGCGGGAGGCCTCAATGAGCAGTTCTTC	TRBV6-5	TRBJ2-1	NA	TRBD2	15
CASSQPLGLALPIEQFF	TGTGCCAGCAGCCAGCCTCTCGGACTAGCCCTACCAATTGAGCAGTTCTTC	TRBV13	TRBJ2-1	NA	TRBD2	17
CASSSTVKSYNEQFF	TGTGCCAGCAGCTCCACGGTCAAGTCCTACAATGAGCAGTTCTTC	TRBV5-4	TRBJ2-1	NA	NA	15
CASSEFPGTDTQYF	TGTGCCAGCAGTGAATTCCCAGGCACAGATACGCAGTATTTT	TRBV2	TRBJ2-3	NA	NA	14
CASSARTPGQGVAIQYF	TGCGCCAGCAGCGCTAGGACCCCCGGGCAGGGGGTGGCCATTCAGTACTTC	TRBV5-1	TRBJ2-4	NA	TRBD1	17
CASSPEGGAAHTEAFF	TGTGCCAGCAGCCCTGAGGGGGGGGCCGCACACACTGAAGCTTTCTTT	TRBV5-4	TRBJ1-1	few	NA	16